This T cell receptor (beta chain) was captured by sequencing in a study of T cell changes during pregnancy in multiple sclerosis. The repertoire was sequenced with immunoSEQ multiplex PCR; TCRdb's copy has only in-frame clones and lacks some. The sample yields some 110,000 clones, more than 80% seen once. Germline loops: CDR1 MGHRA, CDR2 YSYEKL. Deletions cut 4 bases from V and 4 bases from J, with 19 bases between. This CDR3 is built from 16 residues. The chain combines TRBV4-1 with TRBJ1-1, with D unresolved. The sample consisted of peripheral blood, taken before pregnancy. This sequence originates from a female donor with multiple sclerosis, enrolled in a pregnancy study. The CDR3 DNA is TGCGCCAGCAGCCTTTCTTCCGGGAGATTAGCCACTGAAGCTTTCTTT. Its translation: CASSLSSGRLATEAFF.